What follows are 25 T cell receptor beta chains derived from one specimen sequenced in a study of OX40 agonist ivuxolimab in advanced cancers. Assay used: immunoSEQ multiplex PCR; TCRdb lists only in-frame clones, some missing. The data contain 68,000 or so clones, roughly 90% of them singletons. The sequenced sample was CD4+ or CD8+ T cells sorted from blood, obtained in a trial of the OX40 agonist ivuxolimab. Receptor source: an adult with an advanced solid tumor such as melanoma, head and neck, liver or kidney cancer.

This clone was found a few times. V usage is TRBV7-9 and J usage is TRBJ2-7; D possibly matches TRBD1 or TRBD2 (5 bases each). The V end was cut by 5 bases, the J end by 3 bases, with 23 bases between. The CDR3 is 17 residues long. Germline assignment: CDR1 SEHNR and CDR2 FQNEAQ (reference sequence). The CDR3 reads CASSPWGTFGGGYEQYF. DNA of the CDR3: TGTGCCAGCAGCCCTTGGGGGACCTTCGGAGGAGGCTACGAGCAGTACTTC.

V usage is TRBV5-4 and J usage is TRBJ1-5, with D hard to call. This CDR3 has 16 residues. Germline CDR1 is SGHNT and CDR2 is YYREEE (reference sequence). Trimming took off 4 bases at V and 7 bases at J, with 21 bases between the two ends. CDR3 bases: TGTGCCAGCAGCCCCCGGGCCGGGGAAATGAGGCAGCCCCAGCATTTT. As protein: CASSPRAGEMRQPQHF.

This clone has only a few counts. V is TRBV7-8 and J is TRBJ1-6, with 10 positions matching TRBD1. Trimming took 8 bases from V and 8 from J; bases not matched to a gene: 9. The germline V gene has CDR1 SGHVS and CDR2 FQNEAQ. The CDR3 has 15 amino acids. CDR3 bases: TGTGCCAGCGCCTTTACCGGGACAGGGGATTCACCCCTCCACTTT. Its translation is CASAFTGTGDSPLHF.

V is TRBV7-8 and J is TRBJ2-1; the D is unclear. This CDR3 has 15 amino acids. Between the trimmed V and J ends, which lost 2 bases and 0 bases, there was a span of 8 bases. Germline V gives CDR1 SGHVS, CDR2 FQNEAQ. CDR3 DNA sequence: TGTGCCAGCAGCTTACGGGCCACCTCCTACAATGAGCAGTTCTTC. Translated: CASSLRATSYNEQFF.

This chain uses TRBV28 with TRBJ1-4; D ambiguous. Germline CDR1 is MDHEN and CDR2 is SYDVKM. This CDR3 comprises 15 residues. Trimming took 6 bases from V and 4 from J, leaving 15 bases between them. In nucleotides, the CDR3 is TGTGCCAGCAGGCCTAGGACGGCTGGTAATGAAAAACTGTTTTTT. It encodes CASRPRTAGNEKLFF.

This sequence joins TRBV11-3 and TRBJ1-1, with 7 bases matching TRBD1. Looked up from germline, CDR1 is SGHNT and CDR2 is YENEEA. The CDR3 contains 18 residues. The J segment lost 1 base and the V segment lost 2 bases, leaving 13 bases of the junction unmatched. This CDR3 is CASSLRGRWGRRNTEAFF. The DNA of the CDR3 is TGTGCCAGCAGCTTAAGGGGGCGATGGGGCCGGAGGAACACTGAAGCTTTCTTT.

The genes are TRBV10-3 and TRBJ2-7; the D is unclear. Trimming took off 5 bases at V and 0 bases at J, with 5 bases between the two ends. CDR3 length equals 12 residues. Germline V gene data show CDR1 as ENHRY and CDR2 as SYGVKD. CDR3 DNA sequence: TGTGCCATCAGTAGGAACTCCTACGAGCAGTACTTC. Translated: CAISRNSYEQYF.

J is TRBJ2-5 and V is TRBV19; TRBD1 agrees at 11 bases. The CDR3 spans 14 residues. Germline V gene sequence: CDR1 LNHDA, CDR2 SQIVND (reference sequence). J lost 4 bases, V lost 4 bases, and 2 bases had no gene match. This CDR3 is CASSTGTGGETQYF. As DNA, the CDR3 is TGTGCCAGTAGTACCGGGACAGGGGGAGAGACCCAGTACTTC.

This clone has more than one count but fewer than ten. The genes are TRBV4-1 and TRBJ1-2; D remains ambiguous. The CDR3 extends over 14 amino acids. Germline loops: CDR1 MGHRA, CDR2 YSYEKL. The V gene lost 4 bases and the J gene lost 0 bases, with 9 bases spanning the gap. CDR3 amino acids: CASSPGQTNYGYTF. The CDR3 DNA reads as TGCGCCAGCAGCCCGGGCCAAACTAACTATGGCTACACCTTC.

The rearrangement links TRBV5-4 to TRBJ2-5; 10 bases fit TRBD2. V shed 3 bases, J shed 3 bases, and the junction held 11 bases outside the gene matches. The CDR3 runs to 17 residues. CDR1 is SGHNT and CDR2 is YYREEE in the germline V gene (reference sequence). The CDR3: CASSSRARAGGKETQYF. The DNA of the CDR3 is TGTGCCAGCAGCTCGAGGGCCAGAGCGGGGGGGAAAGAGACCCAGTACTTC.

The gene calls are TRBV6-5 and TRBJ1-1; 8 nucleotides line up with TRBD1. Germline V lookup: CDR1 MNHEY, CDR2 SVGAGI. V lost 6 bases and J lost 1; bases outside the gene matches: 4. This CDR3 contains 14 residues. CDR3 protein: CASRLGQGNTEAFF. The CDR3 DNA is TGTGCCAGCAGACTTGGACAGGGGAACACTGAAGCTTTCTTT.

The V call is TRBV6-5, the J call TRBJ1-4, with D possibly matching TRBD1 (5 bases). Trimming removed 4 bases at V and 8 bases at J, with 17 bases between. The germline gives CDR1 MNHEY, CDR2 SVGAGI. The CDR3 extends over 15 amino acids. CDR3 amino acids: CASSSPGLGEEKLFF. CDR3 nucleotide sequence: TGTGCCAGCAGTTCCCCGGGCCTAGGGGAGGAAAAACTGTTTTTT.

This clone has only a few counts. CDR3 amino acids: CASSSKERGPRFTQYF. The CDR3 DNA is TGTGCCAGCAGCTCTAAGGAAAGGGGACCTCGTTTTACGCAGTATTTT. The chain uses TRBV14 and TRBJ2-3, with D perhaps TRBD1 or TRBD2 (5 bases each). Germline assignment: CDR1 SGHDN and CDR2 FVKESK. Trimming stripped 5 bases from V and 8 bases from J, with 23 bases between. The length of the CDR3 is 16 residues.

The chain joins TRBV28 to TRBJ1-2; no definite D call. Germline V lookup: CDR1 MDHEN, CDR2 SYDVKM. V gave up 3 bases and J gave up 6 bases, with 11 bases separating them. The CDR3 extends over 13 amino acids. As DNA, the CDR3 is TGTGCCAGCAGTTTTATGCGGCATAATGGCTACACCTTC. Its translation: CASSFMRHNGYTF.

The J gene is TRBJ1-2, the V gene TRBV5-1; D may be TRBD1 (5 bases). The CDR3 extends over 14 amino acids. Germline loops: CDR1 SGHRS, CDR2 YFSETQ. Trimming cost V 4 bases and J 3 bases, with 13 bases left between them. The chain's CDR3 is CASSPGTADYGYTF. The CDR3 DNA follows: TGCGCCAGCAGCCCAGGGACGGCCGACTATGGCTACACCTTC. The variable domain in full, completed from reference TRBV5-1 and TRBJ1-2, reads KAGVTQTPRYLIKTRGQQVTLSCSPISGHRSVSWYQQTPGQGLQFLFEYFSETQRNKGNFPGRFSGRQFSNSRSEMNVSTLELGDSALYLCASSPGTADYGYTFGSGTRLTVV.

J is TRBJ2-1 and V is TRBV5-1, with 8 bases fitting TRBD1. CDR1 and CDR2 from the germline V gene are SGHRS and YFSETQ. The length of the CDR3 is 15 residues. J was trimmed by 7 bases and V by 3 bases; bases with no gene match: 9. This chain's CDR3 is CASSWGRQGLNEQFF. The CDR3 nucleotides read TGCGCCAGCAGCTGGGGGAGACAGGGGCTAAATGAGCAGTTCTTC.

This clone was seen once. The chain joins TRBV12-5 to TRBJ2-5; D is perhaps TRBD2 (5 bases). Germline V CDR1 and CDR2: LGHNT, FRNRAP. CDR3 size: 12 residues. The V end lost 6 bases, the J end lost 5 bases, and 10 bases lay between the germline ends. The CDR3 DNA is TGTGCTAGTGGCGGGGATGGGGAGACCCAGTACTTC. This translates into CASGGDGETQYF. Supplemented by reference TRBV12-5 and TRBJ2-5, the full variable domain reads DARVTQTPRHKVTEMGQEVTMRCQPILGHNTVFWYRQTMMQGLELLAYFRNRAPLDDSGMPKDRFSAEMPDATLATLKIQPSEPRDSAVYFCASGGDGETQYFGPGTRLLVL.

The chain uses TRBV7-3 and TRBJ1-2; 7 bases map to TRBD1. Germline loops: CDR1 SGHTA, CDR2 FQGTGA. The CDR3 runs to 15 residues. V trimming: 5 bases; J trimming: 8 bases; junction bases outside the gene matches: 14. The CDR3: CASSDTYRGEGGYTF. The CDR3 DNA is TGTGCCAGCAGCGATACTTACAGGGGTGAGGGCGGCTACACCTTC.

V gene TRBV2 combines with J gene TRBJ2-7, with a weak D call TRBD2 (5 bases). Deletions cut 8 bases from V and 4 bases from J, with 27 bases between. From germline, CDR1 is SNHLY and CDR2 FYNNEI. The CDR3 covers 17 residues. The CDR3 is CASYIPAEDSPTYEQYF. CDR3 nucleotide sequence: TGTGCCAGCTATATTCCTGCCGAGGACTCCCCTACTTACGAGCAGTACTTC.

The rearrangement joins TRBV7-2 to TRBJ2-5; 7 nucleotides agree with TRBD2. CDR1 is SGHTA and CDR2 is FQGNSA in the germline V gene. After removal of 5 bases from V and 1 base from J, the junction contained 4 bases not matched to a gene. The CDR3 runs 14 residues. The DNA of the CDR3 is TGTGCCAGCAGCCTACTAGCGTCCCAAGAGACCCAGTACTTC. Amino acid sequence: CASSLLASQETQYF. The whole variable domain, filled in from reference TRBV7-2 and TRBJ2-5, reads GAGVSQSPSNKVTEKGKDVELRCDPISGHTALYWYRQSLGQGLEFLIYFQGNSAPDKSGLPSDRFSAERTGGSVSTLTIQRTQQEDSAVYLCASSLLASQETQYFGPGTRLLVL.

The rearrangement uses TRBV5-1 and TRBJ2-3; tentative D call: TRBD1 (6 bases). Germline V lookup: CDR1 SGHRS, CDR2 YFSETQ. The ends were cut back, 7 bases at V and 6 bases at J, with 18 bases in the middle. This CDR3 spans 14 amino acids. The CDR3 coding sequence is TGCGCCAGCTCCCGAGAACAGGGCCCCGATACGCAGTATTTT. Translated, it gives CASSREQGPDTQYF. Filled out from reference TRBV5-1 and TRBJ2-3, the complete variable domain reads KAGVTQTPRYLIKTRGQQVTLSCSPISGHRSVSWYQQTPGQGLQFLFEYFSETQRNKGNFPGRFSGRQFSNSRSEMNVSTLELGDSALYLCASSREQGPDTQYFGPGTRLTVL.

This chain uses TRBV7-8 with TRBJ1-5, with D perhaps matching TRBD1 (5 bases). From germline, CDR1 is SGHVS and CDR2 FQNEAQ. The length of the CDR3 is 16 residues. V lost 1 base and J 0 bases, leaving 10 bases between the germline ends. The CDR3 sequence: CASSLGQLNSNQPQHF. The DNA of the CDR3 is TGTGCCAGCAGCTTAGGACAGCTCAATAGCAATCAGCCCCAGCATTTT.

This chain uses TRBV5-1 with TRBJ1-1; D not certain. The germline CDR1 and CDR2 sequences are SGHRS and YFSETQ. The CDR3 loop spans 21 amino acids. Deletions cut 0 bases from V and 0 bases from J, with 27 bases between. The CDR3 sequence: CASSLGLQRRRSDPMNTEAFF. Here the CDR3 DNA reads TGCGCCAGCAGCTTGGGATTACAACGGCGAAGAAGCGATCCTATGAACACTGAAGCTTTCTTT.

This sequence joins TRBV5-1 and TRBJ1-1, with 10 bases identical to TRBD1. The CDR3 is made up of 14 amino acids. V trimming: 5 bases; J trimming: 5 bases; junction bases outside the gene matches: 6. Looked up from germline, CDR1 is SGHRS and CDR2 is YFSETQ. In DNA, the CDR3 is TGCGCCAGCAGTCGACAGGGGGCGAGGACTGAAGCTTTCTTT. Amino acid sequence: CASSRQGARTEAFF.

The chain carries TRBV18 and TRBJ2-5, with D hard to call. Trimming left V 3 bases short and J 3 bases short, with 5 bases between. CDR3 length: 12 residues. The germline V gene has CDR1 KGHSH and CDR2 LQKENI. CDR3 sequence (DNA): TGTGCCAGCTCACCCTCGGAAGAGACCCAGTACTTC. It translates to CASSPSEETQYF. The full variable domain, rest sourced from reference TRBV18 and TRBJ2-5, is NAGVMQNPRHLVRRRGQEARLRCSPMKGHSHVYWYRQLPEEGLKFMVYLQKENIIDESGMPKERFSAEFPKEGPSILRIQQVVRGDSAAYFCASSPSEETQYFGPGTRLLVL.